The 26 T cell receptor beta chains below were found in one sample sequenced in a study of response to subunit inactivated influenza vaccine listed by TCRdb under 2018. Library method: RT-PCR. These reads were obtained on an Illumina HiSeq 2500. TCRdb trimmed public reads at Q25 via fastp, called clones via MiXCR and kept in-frame beta chains. Rows with one shared CDR3 protein collapse into an entry with the most common genes and DNA. The sample has roughly 700,000 distinct CDR3 sequences on record, about 15% of them singletons. In total, the top ten clones hold roughly 6.4% of the sample. The sample here was PBMCs from blood, taken 14 to 15 days before vaccination. The receptors were sampled from a man aged 45-65 years who received an inactivated influenza vaccine. Donor details come from another sample of the same person, matched by shared clones.

The rearrangement uses TRBV7-2 and TRBJ1-2; 7 nucleotides align to TRBD1. This CDR3 comprises 15 residues. Per the germline V gene, CDR1 is SGHTA and CDR2 is FQGNSA. V was clipped by 2 bases and J by 8 bases; unmatched bases: 11. CDR3 amino acids: CASSLMGQSVIGYTF. In nucleotides, the CDR3 is TGTGCCAGCAGCTTAATGGGACAGAGCGTGATAGGCTACACCTTC.

This clonotype has ten or more counts. The rearrangement uses TRBV7-3 and TRBJ2-1; D gene unclear. CDR3 length equals 23 residues. The V end was cut by 3 bases, the J end by 8 bases, with 41 bases between. Germline CDR1 and CDR2: SGHTA and FQGTGA. CDR3 nucleotide sequence: TGTGCCAGCAGCTTTTTCCGATGGCGTGAGAGTAAAGAAATGATGGAGTTACTCGATGAGCAGTTCTTC. Residues: CASSFFRWRESKEMMELLDEQFF.

This clonotype came up a few times. This chain uses TRBV6-1 with TRBJ2-7; D is unclear. The V end lost 10 bases, the J end lost 5 bases, and 18 bases lay between the germline ends. CDR1 and CDR2 (germline): MNHNS, SASEGT. The CDR3 sequence is 13 residues long. The CDR3 here is CATRAKLIHEQYF. The CDR3 bases are TGTGCCACTAGGGCTAAGCTTATCCACGAGCAGTACTTC.

A few counts support this clonotype. The V and J genes are TRBV7-2 and TRBJ1-5, with a tentative D call TRBD1 (6 bases). There are 15 residues in the CDR3. V was clipped by 5 bases and J by 0 bases, with 11 bases between them. Germline CDR1 reads SGHTA; CDR2 reads FQGNSA. CDR3 amino acids: CASSHRTVSNQPQHF. For the CDR3, the DNA is TGTGCCAGCAGCCACAGGACAGTTAGCAATCAGCCCCAGCATTTT. Looking up the rest from reference TRBV7-2 and TRBJ1-5 gives the full variable domain: GAGVSQSPSNKVTEKGKDVELRCDPISGHTALYWYRQSLGQGLEFLIYFQGNSAPDKSGLPSDRFSAERTGGSVSTLTIQRTQQEDSAVYLCASSHRTVSNQPQHFGDGTRLSIL.

The chain has TRBV5-1 and TRBJ2-5; D not resolved. V was shortened by 4 bases and J by 1 base, with 11 bases between the two germline ends. Per the germline V gene, CDR1 is SGHRS and CDR2 is YFSETQ. This CDR3 is 14 amino acids long. CDR3 nucleotide sequence: TGCGCCAGCAGCCAAGGGCGTCTCCAAGAGACCCAGTACTTC. This sequence encodes CASSQGRLQETQYF.

The genes are TRBV6-1 and TRBJ2-2; TRBD2 matches at 8 bases. The J segment lost 8 bases and the V segment lost 8 bases, leaving 7 bases of the junction unmatched. The CDR3 consists of 13 residues. Germline V CDR1 and CDR2: MNHNS, SASEGT. The CDR3 is CASRTSLSGELFF. CDR3 nucleotides: TGTGCCAGCCGGACTAGCCTTAGTGGGGAGCTGTTTTTT.

This clonotype was counted only a few times. V usage is TRBV28 and J usage is TRBJ1-5; 7 bases agree with TRBD1. This CDR3 contains 13 residues. Looked up from germline, CDR1 is MDHEN and CDR2 is SYDVKM. Losses at the gene ends were 3 bases for V and 10 bases for J; bases not matched to a gene: 6. CDR3: CASSLGQTSPQHF. The CDR3 nucleotides are TGTGCCAGCAGTTTGGGACAGACAAGCCCCCAGCATTTT.

This clonotype was seen many times. The V call is TRBV30, the J call TRBJ1-1, with a tentative D call TRBD1 (5 bases). V was cut by 2 bases and J by 8 bases, with 15 bases left in between. Germline values: CDR1 GTSNPN, CDR2 SVGIG (reference sequence). The CDR3 loop spans 13 amino acids. CDR3 loop: CAWSRSGTAEAFF. The CDR3 DNA sequence: TGTGCCTGGAGTCGATCCGGGACCGCGGAAGCTTTCTTT. The complete variable domain, with remaining parts taken from reference TRBV30 and TRBJ1-1, reads SQTIHQWPATLVQPVGSPLSLECTVEGTSNPNLYWYRQAAGRGLQLLFYSVGIGQISSEVPQNLSASRPQDRQFILSSKKLLLSDSGFYLCAWSRSGTAEAFFGQGTRLTVV.

The chain links TRBV7-6 to TRBJ2-7, with D possibly TRBD1 on 5 matching bases. Per germline, CDR1 SGHVS and CDR2 FNYEAQ. CDR3 size: 15 residues. Trimming shortened V by 1 base and J by 2 bases, and 12 bases separated the two germline ends. The CDR3 nucleotides are TGTGCCAGCAGCTTAGAGGCAGGGTTCGCCTACGAGCAGTACTTC. Residues: CASSLEAGFAYEQYF.

There are a few counts of this clonotype. The chain carries TRBV7-9 and TRBJ1-2; TRBD1 aligns across 9 bases. With V trimmed by 1 base and J by 4 bases, 7 bases remained unmatched. The CDR3 has 16 residues. CDR1 is SEHNR, CDR2 FQNEAQ, per germline (reference sequence). The CDR3 DNA sequence: TGTGCCAGCAGCTTAGGCCGGGACAGGGTTACCTATGGCTACACCTTC. It specifies CASSLGRDRVTYGYTF.

V gene TRBV27 combines with J gene TRBJ2-1; weak D call: TRBD1 (6 bases). The germline V and J ends were trimmed by 3 bases and 8 bases, with 17 bases remaining between them. The CDR3 consists of 15 residues. Germline assignment: CDR1 MNHEY and CDR2 SMNVEV (reference sequence). The CDR3 DNA sequence: TGTGCCAGCAGTTTTTTTCAGGGGCGCCAGGATGAGCAGTTCTTC. Translating gives CASSFFQGRQDEQFF.

V gene TRBV15 combines with J gene TRBJ1-4; a possible D gene is TRBD1 (5 bases). CDR3 length: 15 amino acids. The germline V and J ends were trimmed by 1 base and 4 bases, with 10 bases remaining between them. CDR1 and CDR2 from the germline V gene are LNHNV and YYDKDF (reference sequence). The CDR3 is CATSRGTINNEKLFF. In DNA form, the CDR3 reads TGTGCCACCAGCAGAGGGACAATAAATAATGAAAAACTGTTTTTT.

This clonotype showed up just a few times. This chain joins TRBV5-1 and TRBJ2-3; 12 bases are shared with TRBD2. The length of the CDR3 is 16 residues. V was pared by 1 base and J by 1 base, with 1 base of the junction left unmatched. Germline V gene lookup returns CDR1 SGHRS and CDR2 YFSETQ. CDR3 nucleotides: TGCGCCAGCAGCTTGACTAGCGGGGGGCGCACAGATACGCAGTATTTT. This encodes CASSLTSGGRTDTQYF.

The CDR3 sequence is CASRQQGRAFF. The DNA of the CDR3 is TGTGCCAGCAGGCAACAGGGGCGAGCTTTCTTT. This chain uses TRBV12-3 or TRBV12-4 with TRBJ1-1; TRBD1 agrees at 7 bases. V shed 6 bases, J shed 10 bases, and the junction held 5 bases outside the gene matches. The CDR3 runs to 11 residues.

The genes are TRBV4-2 and TRBJ2-5; TRBD1 matches 7 bases. CDR3 length: 17 residues. Germline V gives CDR1 LGHNA, CDR2 YNFKEQ. V dropped 0 bases and J dropped 5; count of bases not matched to a gene: 12. The CDR3 here is CASSQESAGQVGETQYF. Here the CDR3 DNA reads TGTGCCAGCAGCCAAGAAAGCGCCGGACAGGTCGGGGAGACCCAGTACTTC.

The chain uses TRBV24-1 and TRBJ1-1; a possible D gene is TRBD1 (5 bases). Per the germline V gene, CDR1 is KGHDR and CDR2 is SFDVKD. V gave up 12 bases and J gave up 1 base, with 14 bases separating them. This CDR3 has 13 amino acids. DNA for the CDR3: TGTGCCTCAAGAGGGAGGGGGAACACTGAAGCTTTCTTT. Translating it yields CASRGRGNTEAFF.

This clonotype was observed many times. The J gene is TRBJ2-3, the V gene TRBV12-3 or TRBV12-4, with 8 bases identical to TRBD2. The CDR3 is 11 residues long. Unmatched junction bases numbered 6, after V lost 6 bases and J lost 13 bases. The CDR3 is CASRKAGAEYF. As DNA, the CDR3 is TGTGCCAGCAGGAAAGCGGGGGCCGAGTATTTT.

V is TRBV7-2 and J is TRBJ2-1, with 8 nucleotides matching TRBD1. Germline lookup yields CDR1 SGHTA and CDR2 FQGNSA. V shed 5 bases and J 4 bases; nucleotides not matched to a gene: 7. The CDR3 consists of 15 residues. CDR3 region: CASSIDRGLYNEQFF. In DNA form, the CDR3 reads TGTGCCAGCAGCATTGACAGGGGATTATACAATGAGCAGTTCTTC.

The chain has TRBV12-3 or TRBV12-4 and TRBJ1-2, with TRBD1 identical over 7 bases. The CDR3 is 13 residues long. Germline trimming cut 6 bases from V and 4 bases from J; bases unmatched to any gene: 5. As DNA, the CDR3 is TGTGCCAGCAGGCCCACAGGGGTCTATGGCTACACCTTC. Protein product: CASRPTGVYGYTF.

This clonotype was detected only a few times. The chain couples TRBV20-1 to TRBJ1-1; tentative D call: TRBD1 (6 bases). The CDR3 runs to 14 residues. Trimming cost V 5 bases and J 1 base, with 14 bases left between them. The germline gives CDR1 DFQATT, CDR2 SNEGSKA (reference sequence). The CDR3 nucleotides are TGCAGTGCTGCCCCGGGACAATGGAACACTGAAGCTTTCTTT. Its translation is CSAAPGQWNTEAFF.

Turning to this clonotype: The CDR3 ends on some other residue instead of the conserved phenylalanine or tryptophan, so this is likely a read error. The CDR3 DNA reads TGCAGTGCCCTGCGCCCGGGACAGTCATACGAGCAGTACTTG. Its translation: CSALRPGQSYEQYL. This rearrangement joins TRBV20-1 to TRBJ2-7; 7 positions match TRBD1. V lost 6 bases, J lost 4 bases, and 12 bases stayed unmatched. This CDR3 spans 14 amino acids. Germline V gene lookup returns CDR1 DFQATT and CDR2 SNEGSKA (reference sequence).

There are many counts of this clonotype. The chain's CDR3 is CASSQEPNWSSYEQYF. DNA for the CDR3: TGCGCCAGCAGCCAAGAGCCCAACTGGTCCTCCTACGAGCAGTACTTC. This chain connects TRBV4-1 to TRBJ2-7; the D is unclear. CDR3 size: 16 residues. CDR1 and CDR2 (germline): MGHRA, YSYEKL. With 0 bases removed from V and 0 bases from J, the gap between germline ends came to 12 bases.

At least ten counts were recorded for this clonotype. This chain links TRBV6-5 with TRBJ1-1, with D uncertain. The CDR3 is 14 amino acids. Deletions cut 4 bases from V and 1 base from J, with 10 bases between. Per germline, CDR1 MNHEY and CDR2 SVGAGI. The CDR3 nucleotides are TGTGCCAGCAGTTTTCGGACCGAGAACACTGAAGCTTTCTTT. Translating gives CASSFRTENTEAFF.

This clonotype came up a few times. V and J are TRBV5-6 and TRBJ1-4, with D hard to call. Per germline, CDR1 SGHDT and CDR2 YYEEEE. V gave up 1 base and J gave up 8 bases, with 15 bases separating them. There are 15 residues in the CDR3. CDR3 in amino acids: CASSLSRVPREKLFF. The CDR3 nucleotides read TGTGCCAGCAGCTTGAGTAGAGTTCCAAGGGAAAAACTGTTTTTT. Filled out from reference TRBV5-6 and TRBJ1-4, the complete variable domain reads DAGVTQSPTHLIKTRGQQVTLRCSPKSGHDTVSWYQQALGQGPQFIFQYYEEEERQRGNFPDRFSGHQFPNYSSELNVNALLLGDSALYLCASSLSRVPREKLFFGSGTQLSVL.

This clonotype turned up a few times. The chain recombines TRBV12-3 or TRBV12-4 with TRBJ2-5; no clear D. The CDR3 length is 13 residues. Trimming stripped 7 bases from V and 0 bases from J, with 9 bases between. For the CDR3, the DNA is TGTGCCAGCACCGATAGGAACCAAGAGACCCAGTACTTC. Amino acid sequence: CASTDRNQETQYF.

The V and J genes are TRBV20-1 and TRBJ2-1; tentatively, D is TRBD2 (6 bases). CDR3 length: 12 residues. Deletions cut 3 bases from V and 8 bases from J, with 11 bases between. The germline gives CDR1 DFQATT, CDR2 SNEGSKA (reference sequence). The CDR3 DNA sequence: TGCAGTGCTAGCTCGGGAGTCCATGAGCAGTTCTTC. Translating it yields CSASSGVHEQFF.